The sequence of this TCR beta chain was determined in a study of cytomegalovirus exposure and HLA in healthy donors. Study background: Counted in an early data release were approximately 80 million unique TCRs from HLA-typed donors.

The table lists this clone with a count of one. Primers: 60 Vbeta forward and 13 Jbeta reverse. The assay was immunoSEQ multiplex PCR, and TCRdb's table has in-frame clones only and misses some. The table has 55,000 to 65,000 clones, 60% to 85% seen once; the top ten hold approximately 3.3%. The material sequenced was PBMCs. This sequence originates from a woman in her thirties or forties in good health and CMV-seropositive.

The CDR3 spells CASSSLRGSNYGYTF. Written as DNA, the CDR3 is TGCGCCAGCAGCTCGCTCAGGGGATCGAACTATGGCTACACCTTC. J is TRBJ1-2 and V is TRBV5-1; the D gene is possibly TRBD1 (6 bases). CDR1 SGHRS and CDR2 YFSETQ come from the germline V gene. The V gene lost 3 bases and the J gene lost 2 bases, with 14 bases spanning the gap. The CDR3 is 15 amino acids.